These T cell receptor beta chains were read from a single sample in a study of T cells in Graves' hyperthyroidism and ophthalmopathy. TCRdb independently ran MiXCR on the multiplex PCR reads; one entry per CDR3 protein. The sample has roughly 700,000 distinct CDR3 sequences; 17% are singletons. The sequencing sample was made of blood. The receptors were gathered from a man aged 50 or older with Graves' hyperthyroidism. Each CDR3 is given with its conserved first and last residue. D genes are given only for firm matches. For some rows the clone size is stated as once, few or many, or as a class when expanded; others skip it.

j_call	d_call	clone_size	v_call	cdr3_nt	cdr3_aa
TRBJ2-1	TRBD1	many	TRBV11-2	TGTGCCAGCAGATATACAGGGGGCCATGAGCAGTTCTTC	CASRYTGGHEQFF
TRBJ2-5	NA	many	TRBV28	TGTGCCAGCAGTTTATTCCCCACCGAAGAGACCCAGTACTTC	CASSLFPTEETQYF
TRBJ2-7	TRBD1	many	TRBV29-1	TGCAGCGCGCTGGGACAGGGAATAAACTACGAGCAGTACTTC	CSALGQGINYEQYF
TRBJ2-7	NA	many	TRBV7-3	TGTGCCAGCAGCTTAGGAGGAGCGGTAAGCTACGAGCAGTACTTC	CASSLGGAVSYEQYF
TRBJ2-1	TRBD2	many	TRBV6-2/TRBV6-3	TGTGCCAGCAGGACAGGACTAGCGTTCCACAATGAGCAGTTCTTC	CASRTGLAFHNEQFF
TRBJ1-2	NA	many	TRBV30	TGTGCCTGGAGTGTACGGGGGGCAGACTATGGCTACACCTTC	CAWSVRGADYGYTF
TRBJ2-1	NA	few	TRBV30	TGTGCCTGGCGGCGGGACCCGCGTGTGGATGAGCAGTTCTTC	CAWRRDPRVDEQFF
TRBJ2-1	NA	many	TRBV27	TGTGCCAGCCGAACGGGAGTCTCCTACAATGAGCAGTTCTTC	CASRTGVSYNEQFF
TRBJ2-7	TRBD2	NA	TRBV7-6	TGTGCCAGCAGTCACGAACGACTAGCGGGTACCTACGAGCAGTACTTC	CASSHERLAGTYEQYF
TRBJ1-6	NA	NA	TRBV9	TGTGCCAGCAGCGTAGAAGGAGGAGTACCCCTCCACTTT	CASSVEGGVPLHF
TRBJ1-2	NA	many	TRBV28	TGTGCCAGCAGTTTAGGGCAGGCTTGGGCTAACTATGGCTACACCTTC	CASSLGQAWANYGYTF
TRBJ2-2	TRBD1	few	TRBV7-6	TGTGCCAGCAGCTCTAGACAGGGGCATACCGGGGAGCTGTTTTTT	CASSSRQGHTGELFF
TRBJ2-1	TRBD2	NA	TRBV4-2	TGTGCCAGCAGCCAAATAGGACTAGCGGAAGACAATGAGCAGTTCTTC	CASSQIGLAEDNEQFF
TRBJ2-3	NA	many	TRBV20-1	TGCAGTGCTAGCACAGATACGCAGTATTTT	CSASTDTQYF
TRBJ1-2	NA	NA	TRBV28	TGTGCCAGCAGTACCACCGGACAGAATAACTATGGCTACACCTTC	CASSTTGQNNYGYTF
TRBJ1-6	NA	few	TRBV11-2	TGTGCCAGCAGCCCCCCCTCCCGGAATTCACCCCTCCACTTT	CASSPPSRNSPLHF
TRBJ1-2	NA	NA	TRBV13	TGTGCCAGCAGCTCACCCTCTGGGGGTTACGATGGCTACACCTTC	CASSSPSGGYDGYTF
TRBJ2-1	TRBD1	few	TRBV28	TGTGCCAGCACCCTACAGGGGGCGGTTTACAATGAGCAGTTCTTC	CASTLQGAVYNEQFF
TRBJ2-3	NA	many	TRBV11-1	TGTGCCAGCACCCCAGGGCTACTCACAGATACGCAGTATTTT	CASTPGLLTDTQYF
TRBJ2-7	TRBD1	many	TRBV5-1	TGCGCCAGCAGCGGCCGGACAGGGGGCACCTACGAGCAGTACTTC	CASSGRTGGTYEQYF
TRBJ1-2	NA	NA	TRBV19	TGTGCCAGTACGCCTTTACAGGGAAGTGGTCGGGGCTACACCTTC	CASTPLQGSGRGYTF
TRBJ1-3	NA	NA	TRBV10-3	TGTGCCATCTCCTCCAGTTCTTCTGGAAACACCATATATTTT	CAISSSSSGNTIYF
TRBJ2-7	NA	many	TRBV10-3	TGTGCCATCAGTCCCTCTGGAGAGCAGTACTTC	CAISPSGEQYF
TRBJ2-5	NA	many	TRBV28	TGTGCCAGCAGAAGTTGGAGTAGCGGAGAGTACCAAGAGACCCAGTACTTC	CASRSWSSGEYQETQYF
TRBJ2-7	TRBD2	many	TRBV12-3/TRBV12-4	TGTGCCAGCAGTCCCCGACTAGCGAACTCCTACGAGCAGTACTTC	CASSPRLANSYEQYF
TRBJ1-5	NA	many	TRBV20-1	TGCAGTGCTAGCAACCCGATAGTCCATGAGCCCCAGCATTTT	CSASNPIVHEPQHF
TRBJ2-5	NA	once	TRBV2	TGTGCCAGCACGGAGAGCTGGTCAGCGGAGACCCAGTACTTC	CASTESWSAETQYF
TRBJ2-7	NA	NA	TRBV13	TGTGCCAGCAGCCCGCGGGACAGCCAAAAATTCTACGAGCAGTACTTC	CASSPRDSQKFYEQYF
TRBJ1-5	TRBD1	NA	TRBV27	TGTGCCAGCAGTTCGCCCGGACAGGGTGGACAGCCCCAGCATTTT	CASSSPGQGGQPQHF
TRBJ2-7	TRBD2	NA	TRBV7-2	TGTGCCAGCAGCCCCCTGCCCCTGGCGGGAGGGCAAGGGAACGAGCAGTACTTC	CASSPLPLAGGQGNEQYF
TRBJ1-1	TRBD1	few	TRBV11-3	TGTGCCAGCAGCTCCCGGACAGGGGCGAACACTGAAGCTTTCTTT	CASSSRTGANTEAFF
TRBJ2-1	TRBD2	NA	TRBV6-1	TGTGCCAGCAAACTTCGCCGGACTAGCGCCTACAATGAGCAGTTCTTC	CASKLRRTSAYNEQFF
TRBJ2-7	TRBD1	few	TRBV7-9	TGTGCCAGCAGACCCAATCCCCGGGACAGGGGCCACGAGCAGTACTTC	CASRPNPRDRGHEQYF
TRBJ2-7	TRBD1	few	TRBV25-1	TGTGCCAGCAGTGTACGGACAGGGGGCGACGAGCAGTACTTC	CASSVRTGGDEQYF
TRBJ1-3	NA	many	TRBV24-1	TGTGCCACCAGTGATGACAGGGGAAACACCATATATTTT	CATSDDRGNTIYF
TRBJ2-7	TRBD2	many	TRBV2	TGTGCCAGCAGAGTGACTAGCGGGGTCTACGAGCAGTACTTC	CASRVTSGVYEQYF
TRBJ2-3	TRBD2	many	TRBV12-3/TRBV12-4	TGTGCCAGCAGTTTGGTAGCGGGAATCGCAGATACGCAGTATTTT	CASSLVAGIADTQYF
TRBJ2-7	TRBD2	NA	TRBV6-2/TRBV6-3	TGTGCCAGCAGTCCAATATCTAGCGGGAACACCTACGAGCAGTACTTC	CASSPISSGNTYEQYF
TRBJ1-1	NA	many	TRBV20-1	TGCAGTGCTAGAGATCATAGTCCGGGACGTTATGAAGCTTTCTTT	CSARDHSPGRYEAFF
TRBJ2-2	TRBD2	few	TRBV5-4	TGTGCCAGCAGCTTGTTTGGGACTAGCGGGAGGACCGGGGAGCTGTTTTTT	CASSLFGTSGRTGELFF
TRBJ2-2	TRBD2	NA	TRBV7-3	TGTGCCAGCAGCTTAGGGACTACGGGTGGGGAGCTGTTTTTT	CASSLGTTGGELFF
TRBJ1-2	TRBD1	NA	TRBV2	TGTGCCAGCGGCAGTGGGGGACAGAACTATGGCTACACCTTC	CASGSGGQNYGYTF
TRBJ1-1	NA	many	TRBV19	TGTGCCAGTAGTATTGCCCCCCGCAGGCTGAACACTGAAGCTTTCTTT	CASSIAPRRLNTEAFF
TRBJ2-3	TRBD2	many	TRBV11-2	TGTGCCAGCAGCTTAGGTCCAGCGGGAGTTCAAGATACGCAGTATTTT	CASSLGPAGVQDTQYF
TRBJ1-5	TRBD1	NA	TRBV12-3/TRBV12-4	TGTGCCAGCAGTAAAGCACAGGGGAAATTGGCCCAGCATTTT	CASSKAQGKLAQHF
TRBJ1-3	NA	many	TRBV6-1	TGTGCCAGCAGTGAATGGGCGGAACCGTCTGGAAACACCATATATTTT	CASSEWAEPSGNTIYF
TRBJ2-1	TRBD2	NA	TRBV12-5	TGTGCTAGTGGTTTGGTACGGGGACTAGCGGGAGCTCCCTCCTACAATGAGCAGTTCTTC	CASGLVRGLAGAPSYNEQFF
TRBJ2-2	TRBD2	NA	TRBV10-3	TGTGCCATCAGTGCAAAAGTCCGGGGACTAGCGGGAGGTAACACCGGGGAGCTGTTTTTT	CAISAKVRGLAGGNTGELFF
TRBJ1-2	NA	many	TRBV10-3	TGTGCCATCAGTGAAAACGGGGGCTATGGCTACACCTTC	CAISENGGYGYTF
TRBJ2-3	NA	many	TRBV11-3	TGTGCCAGCAGCCGAGGGGCCCCAGATACGCAGTATTTT	CASSRGAPDTQYF
TRBJ2-5	TRBD2	many	TRBV9	TGTGCCAGCAGCGTAGGTCTCTTGGGAGGGGCCCAAGAGACCCAGTACTTC	CASSVGLLGGAQETQYF
TRBJ2-7	NA	NA	TRBV20-1	TGCAGTGCTAGAGTGGCAGGGAATATCAACGAGCAGTACTTC	CSARVAGNINEQYF
TRBJ2-1	TRBD2	NA	TRBV19	TGTGCCAGTAGTACTTCAACTAGCGCAAGCTCCTACAATGAGCAGTTCTTC	CASSTSTSASSYNEQFF